Following are 21 T cell receptor beta chains from one sample sequenced in a study of beta chain features in type 1 diabetes. General study results and limits: In every one of the four CD4+ subsets, TCRB CDR3s were moderately but significantly shorter in Type 1 diabetes patients.

Of the isolated RNA, all was reverse transcribed, and so the sequenced material was expressed TCRB transcripts. Libraries were prepared by immunoSEQ multiplex PCR; TCRdb keeps only in-frame clonotypes and omits some of them. This table holds over 200,000 clones, 9.5% to 13% found once. Their recognized antigens are unknown. The specimen was naive CD4+ T cells from blood. The receptors derive from a man between 25 and 39 years old with type 1 diabetes.

The CDR3 sequence: CAAIPTANNSPLHF. CDR3 nucleotide sequence: TGTGCCGCCATCCCGACAGCTAATAATTCACCCCTCCACTTT. J is TRBJ1-6 and V is TRBV9; TRBD1 is a possible D gene (5 bases). The V gene's germline CDR1 is SGDLS and CDR2 YYNGEE. The CDR3 is made up of 14 amino acids. Trimming pared 10 bases from V and 5 bases from J, leaving 16 bases between.

This clone was observed a few times. This sequence joins TRBV11-1 and TRBJ2-5, with 11 bases that match TRBD2. Germline V gene sequence: CDR1 SGHAT, CDR2 FQDESV (reference sequence). The CDR3 is 17 residues long. V shed 3 bases, J shed 2 bases, and the junction held 8 bases outside the gene matches. CDR3 bases: TGTGCCAGCAGCTTCCTAAAGACTAGCGGGGTACAAGAGACCCAGTACTTC. It encodes CASSFLKTSGVQETQYF.

CDR3 nucleotide sequence: TGTGCCAGTAGTATGAGGCCTAATGAAAAACTGTTTTTT. Protein: CASSMRPNEKLFF. The V gene is TRBV19, the J gene TRBJ1-4; D remains ambiguous. Germline CDR1 reads LNHDA; CDR2 reads SQIVND (reference sequence). The CDR3 extends over 13 amino acids. V lost 3 bases, J lost 3 bases, and 5 bases lay in between.

The chain uses TRBV9 and TRBJ2-7; TRBD1 agrees at 9 bases. With V trimmed by 0 bases and J by 4 bases, 5 bases remained unmatched. Looked up from germline, CDR1 is SGDLS and CDR2 is YYNGEE. This CDR3 comprises 15 residues. The CDR3 spells CASSVEGQGQYEQYF. CDR3 DNA: TGTGCCAGCAGCGTAGAGGGACAGGGACAGTACGAGCAGTACTTC.

This clone was seen more than once but under ten times. The rearrangement links TRBV7-2 to TRBJ2-5; 10 bases are a match to TRBD1. J gave up 7 bases and V 2 bases, and 1 base lay outside the gene matches. The CDR3 totals 13 residues. Germline V gene lookup returns CDR1 SGHTA and CDR2 FQGNSA. The CDR3: CASSLWTGGTQYF. The CDR3, as DNA: TGTGCCAGCAGCTTATGGACAGGGGGGACCCAGTACTTC. Using reference TRBV7-2 and TRBJ2-5 for the parts outside the CDR3, the full variable domain is GAGVSQSPSNKVTEKGKDVELRCDPISGHTALYWYRQSLGQGLEFLIYFQGNSAPDKSGLPSDRFSAERTGGSVSTLTIQRTQQEDSAVYLCASSLWTGGTQYFGPGTRLLVL.

This clone turned up a few times. The rearrangement joins TRBV11-2 to TRBJ1-2, with 7 bases lining up with TRBD1. Germline V gene sequence: CDR1 SGHAT, CDR2 FQNNGV. The CDR3 is 14 amino acids. The V segment lost 4 bases and the J segment 3 bases; nucleotides outside the gene matches: 5. CDR3 nucleotide sequence: TGTGCCAGCAGCTCTACAGGGGCCCACTATGGCTACACCTTC. This gives the protein CASSSTGAHYGYTF.

Only a few counts were recorded for this clone. This chain links TRBV2 with TRBJ1-1, with TRBD1 matching over 7 bases. Germline lookup yields CDR1 SNHLY and CDR2 FYNNEI. Trimming took 5 bases from V and 2 from J; bases not matched to a gene: 8. The CDR3 is made up of 15 amino acids. CDR3 in DNA: TGTGCCAGCAGTCGTCTAGGGACAGCTAACACTGAAGCTTTCTTT. This gives the protein CASSRLGTANTEAFF. Full variable domain (outside the CDR3, taken from reference TRBV2 and TRBJ1-1): EPEVTQTPSHQVTQMGQEVILRCVPISNHLYFYWYRQILGQKVEFLVSFYNNEISEKSEIFDDQFSVERPDGSNFTLKIRSTKLEDSAMYFCASSRLGTANTEAFFGQGTRLTVV.

This clone appeared a few times. The V and J genes are TRBV28 and TRBJ2-1; 10 bases agree with TRBD2. The germline gives CDR1 MDHEN, CDR2 SYDVKM. The CDR3 totals 15 residues. J was trimmed by 5 bases and V by 3 bases; bases with no gene match: 4. CDR3: CASSFSGTSDNEQFF. The CDR3 DNA sequence: TGTGCCAGCAGTTTTAGTGGGACTAGCGACAATGAGCAGTTCTTC.

The genes are TRBV6-5 and TRBJ2-5, with D possibly TRBD1 on 6 matching bases. V was shortened by 5 bases and J by 5 bases, with 9 bases between the two germline ends. In germline, CDR1 is MNHEY, CDR2 SVGAGI. The CDR3 has 12 residues. CDR3 protein: CASSDQGETQYF. For the CDR3, the DNA is TGTGCCAGCAGTGACCAGGGGGAGACCCAGTACTTC.

This clone appeared a few times. The chain combines TRBV9 with TRBJ1-5, with TRBD1 matching 7 bases. The V segment lost 4 bases and the J segment 10 bases; nucleotides outside the gene matches: 17. From germline, CDR1 is SGDLS and CDR2 YYNGEE. This CDR3 has 16 residues. CDR3 nucleotide sequence: TGTGCCAGCAGCTCAGGGGGGTGGTCGGGTTCTGTTCCCCAGCATTTT. This translates into CASSSGGWSGSVPQHF.

The chain is built from TRBV6-1 and TRBJ1-2, with D possibly being TRBD1 (6 bases). CDR1 MNHNS and CDR2 SASEGT come from the germline V gene. V lost 6 bases and J 6 bases, leaving 14 bases between the germline ends. The CDR3 extends over 13 amino acids. As DNA, the CDR3 is TGTGCCAGCAGAGAACAGGGTTGGGATGGCTACACCTTC. This sequence encodes CASREQGWDGYTF.

This clone was seen only a few times. V is TRBV18 and J is TRBJ2-5; TRBD1 aligns across 9 bases. Trimming at V came to 6 bases and at J to 3 bases, leaving 5 bases not matched to a gene. The length of the CDR3 is 14 residues. The V gene's germline CDR1 is KGHSH and CDR2 LQKENI. The CDR3, as DNA: TGTGCCAGCTCCGGGGGACAGGGAGAAGAGACCCAGTACTTC. Protein: CASSGGQGEETQYF.

Note on this clone: Other DNA variants within this sample encode the same CDR3. This chain links TRBV5-1 with TRBJ2-3, with D tentatively TRBD1 (5 bases). The CDR3 sequence is 14 residues long. V lost 2 bases, J lost 2 bases, and 9 bases lay in between. The V gene's germline CDR1 is SGHRS and CDR2 YFSETQ. The CDR3 loop is CASSFRASTDTQYF. The CDR3 region has the DNA TGCGCCAGCAGCTTCAGGGCCTCCACAGATACGCAGTATTTT.

This clone was detected a few times. This chain connects TRBV11-1 to TRBJ2-1, with 8 positions matching TRBD1. There are 15 residues in the CDR3. Germline V gives CDR1 SGHAT, CDR2 FQDESV (reference sequence). J was trimmed by 4 bases and V by 4 bases; bases with no gene match: 6. CDR3 protein: CASSSGQGTYNEQFF. The CDR3 DNA follows: TGTGCCAGCAGCTCCGGACAGGGCACGTACAATGAGCAGTTCTTC.

This chain links TRBV11-1 with TRBJ2-7, with 8 bases identical to TRBD2. This CDR3 spans 15 amino acids. Germline V lookup: CDR1 SGHAT, CDR2 FQDESV (reference sequence). V gave up 7 bases and J gave up 6 bases; unmatched junction bases: 14. The CDR3 loop is CASNPAGGMIGEQYF. The CDR3 nucleotides are TGTGCCAGCAACCCTGCGGGGGGCATGATCGGCGAGCAGTACTTC.

This clone was found a few times. The chain combines TRBV2 with TRBJ1-6; D possibly corresponds to TRBD1 (6 bases). Germline V gene data show CDR1 as SNHLY and CDR2 as FYNNEI. The CDR3 runs 14 residues. V was pared by 4 bases and J by 8 bases, with 12 bases between. In nucleotides, the CDR3 is TGTGCCAGCAGTGGACAGGCCAGGGATTCACCCCTCCACTTT. This sequence encodes CASSGQARDSPLHF.

This clone has just a few counts. The V gene is TRBV4-1, the J gene TRBJ2-5; 7 bases align to TRBD1. The CDR3 has 15 amino acids. With 0 bases clipped from V and 4 bases from J, the junction kept 5 bases outside the gene matches. The germline V gene has CDR1 MGHRA and CDR2 YSYEKL. This CDR3 is CASSQDNRGRETQYF. CDR3 nucleotides: TGCGCCAGCAGCCAAGATAACAGGGGAAGAGAGACCCAGTACTTC.

The chain combines TRBV7-2 with TRBJ2-5, with a possible D match to TRBD2 (5 bases). The V gene's germline CDR1 is SGHTA and CDR2 FQGNSA. The V gene lost 6 bases and the J gene lost 2 bases, with 16 bases spanning the gap. The CDR3 extends over 15 amino acids. The CDR3 region is CASRSHKGGQETQYF. The CDR3 bases are TGTGCCAGCAGGTCTCATAAGGGCGGGCAAGAGACCCAGTACTTC.

This clone was seen a few times. The gene calls are TRBV14 and TRBJ1-2; D remains unclear. With 1 base removed from V and 1 base from J, the gap between germline ends came to 4 bases. In germline, CDR1 is SGHDN, CDR2 FVKESK. This CDR3 contains 13 residues. The CDR3 loop is CASSQVVNYGYTF. The CDR3 DNA follows: TGTGCCAGCAGCCAAGTCGTTAACTATGGCTACACCTTC.

The chain combines TRBV5-4 with TRBJ1-5; perhaps TRBD1 as D (5 bases). From germline, CDR1 is SGHNT and CDR2 YYREEE (reference sequence). There are 15 residues in the CDR3. With 4 bases removed from V and 5 bases from J, the gap between germline ends came to 16 bases. CDR3 in DNA: TGTGCCAGCAGCCAAGATGGGGCCAGGGATCAGCCCCAGCATTTT. Protein sequence: CASSQDGARDQPQHF.

This clone has more than one count but fewer than ten. V is TRBV27 and J is TRBJ2-1; D is unclear. This CDR3 is built from 13 residues. With 6 bases removed from V and 5 bases from J, the gap between germline ends came to 11 bases. The germline V gene encodes CDR1 MNHEY and CDR2 SMNVEV (reference sequence). DNA for the CDR3: TGTGCCAGCAGCTTGGGCCGTAACAATGAGCAGTTCTTC. Residues: CASSLGRNNEQFF.